The TCR beta chain described here comes from a study of early T cells in non-severe SARS-CoV-2 infection. Study-level background: The input, bulk RNA from unsorted whole blood, was sequenced, and chains were unpaired. Study-level findings and limits: Anti-spike CD8 responses were favored in VDJdb matching, and private and CD4 specificities were missed.

Unique molecular identifiers were attached to individual cDNA molecules. MiXCR, run by TCRdb on the 5' RACE reads, gives a single entry per CDR3 protein. The repertoire holds roughly 45,000 distinct CDR3 sequences, with roughly 10% as singletons. This clonotype was seen repeatedly, ten times or more. No antigen is known for it. Sequencing was carried out using whole blood. This TCR derives from an adult who was a healthcare worker with PCR-confirmed SARS-CoV-2 infection or an uninfected control (not recorded which).

The CDR3 spells CASSYGETQYF. CDR3 nucleotide sequence: TGTGCCAGCAGTTACGGGGAGACCCAGTACTTC. The chain uses TRBV6-5 and TRBJ2-5; D gene unclear. The germline V gene has CDR1 MNHEY and CDR2 SVGAGI. V lost 2 bases, J lost 5 bases, and 3 bases lay in between. This CDR3 has 11 amino acids.